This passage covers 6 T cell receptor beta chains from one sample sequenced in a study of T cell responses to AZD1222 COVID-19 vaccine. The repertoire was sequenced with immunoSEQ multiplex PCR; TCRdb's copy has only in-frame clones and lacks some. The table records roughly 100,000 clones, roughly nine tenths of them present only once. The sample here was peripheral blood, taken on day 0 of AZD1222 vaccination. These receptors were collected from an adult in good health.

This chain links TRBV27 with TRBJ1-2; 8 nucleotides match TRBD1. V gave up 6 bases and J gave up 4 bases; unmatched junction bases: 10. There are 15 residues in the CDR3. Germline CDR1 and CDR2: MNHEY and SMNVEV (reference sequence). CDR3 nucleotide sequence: TGTGCCAGCAGCCCCCTCCAGACAGGGGCCTATGGCTACACCTTC. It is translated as CASSPLQTGAYGYTF.

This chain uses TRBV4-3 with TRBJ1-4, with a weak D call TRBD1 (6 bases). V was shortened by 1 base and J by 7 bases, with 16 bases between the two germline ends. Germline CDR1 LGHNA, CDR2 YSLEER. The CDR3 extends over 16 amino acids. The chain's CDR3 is CASSQGGARGGEKLFF. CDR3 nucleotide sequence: TGCGCCAGCAGCCAAGGCGGGGCCAGGGGCGGTGAAAAACTGTTTTTT.

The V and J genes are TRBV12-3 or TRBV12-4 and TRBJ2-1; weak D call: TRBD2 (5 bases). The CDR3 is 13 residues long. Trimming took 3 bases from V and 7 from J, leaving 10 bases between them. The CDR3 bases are TGTGCCAGCAGTTTGAGGCGAGGGAATGAGCAGTTCTTC. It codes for CASSLRRGNEQFF.

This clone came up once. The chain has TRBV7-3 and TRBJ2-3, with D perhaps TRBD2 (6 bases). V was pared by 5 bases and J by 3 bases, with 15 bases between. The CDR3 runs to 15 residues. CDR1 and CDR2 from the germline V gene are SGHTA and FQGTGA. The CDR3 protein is CASSPGGSRTDTQYF. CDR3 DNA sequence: TGTGCCAGCAGCCCCGGAGGGTCGAGGACAGATACGCAGTATTTT.

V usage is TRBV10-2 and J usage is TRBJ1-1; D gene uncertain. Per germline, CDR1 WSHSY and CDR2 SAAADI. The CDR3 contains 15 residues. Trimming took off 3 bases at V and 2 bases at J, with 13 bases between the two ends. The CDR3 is CASSDGRNLNTEAFF. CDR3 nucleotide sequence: TGCGCCAGCAGTGACGGCAGAAATCTAAACACTGAAGCTTTCTTT.

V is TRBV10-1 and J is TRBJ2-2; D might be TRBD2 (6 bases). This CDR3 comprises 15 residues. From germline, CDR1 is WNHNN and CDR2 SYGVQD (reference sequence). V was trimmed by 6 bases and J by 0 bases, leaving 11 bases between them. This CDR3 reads CASSAGLTNTGELFF. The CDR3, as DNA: TGCGCCAGCAGCGCGGGACTTACGAACACCGGGGAGCTGTTTTTT.